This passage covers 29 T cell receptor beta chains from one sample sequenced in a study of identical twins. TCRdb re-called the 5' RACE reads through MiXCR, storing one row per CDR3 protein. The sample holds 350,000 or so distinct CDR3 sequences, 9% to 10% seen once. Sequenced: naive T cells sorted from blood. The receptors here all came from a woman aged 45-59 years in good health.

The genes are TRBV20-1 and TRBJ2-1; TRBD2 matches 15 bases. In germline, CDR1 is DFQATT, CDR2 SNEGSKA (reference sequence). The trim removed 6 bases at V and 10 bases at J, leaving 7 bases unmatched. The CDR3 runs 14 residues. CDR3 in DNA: TGCAGTGCCACGGGACTAGCGGGAGGTGGAGAGCAGTTCTTC. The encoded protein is CSATGLAGGGEQFF.

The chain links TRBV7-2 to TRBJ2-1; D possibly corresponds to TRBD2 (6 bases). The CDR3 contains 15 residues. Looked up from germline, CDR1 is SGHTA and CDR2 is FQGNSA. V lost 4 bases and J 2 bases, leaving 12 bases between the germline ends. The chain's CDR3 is CASSSRGNTYNEQFF. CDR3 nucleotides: TGTGCCAGCAGCTCCCGGGGGAACACCTACAATGAGCAGTTCTTC.

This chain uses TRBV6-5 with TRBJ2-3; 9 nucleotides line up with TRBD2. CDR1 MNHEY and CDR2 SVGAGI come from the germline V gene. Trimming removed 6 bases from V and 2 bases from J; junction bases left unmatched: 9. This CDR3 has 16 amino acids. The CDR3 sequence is CASRVATSGYTDTQYF. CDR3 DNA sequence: TGTGCCAGCAGAGTCGCGACTAGCGGATACACAGATACGCAGTATTTT.

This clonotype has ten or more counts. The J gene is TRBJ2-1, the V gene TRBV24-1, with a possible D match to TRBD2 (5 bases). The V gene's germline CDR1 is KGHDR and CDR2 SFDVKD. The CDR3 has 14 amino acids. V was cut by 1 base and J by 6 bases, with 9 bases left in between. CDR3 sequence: CATSDFRGTNEQFF. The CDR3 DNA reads TGTGCCACCAGTGATTTTCGGGGAACCAATGAGCAGTTCTTC.

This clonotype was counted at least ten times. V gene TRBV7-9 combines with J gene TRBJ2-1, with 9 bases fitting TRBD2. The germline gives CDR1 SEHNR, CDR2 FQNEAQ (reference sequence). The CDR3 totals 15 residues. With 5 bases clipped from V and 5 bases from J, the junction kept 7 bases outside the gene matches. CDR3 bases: TGTGCCAGCAGCCGGTGGACTAGCGCGCACAATGAGCAGTTCTTC. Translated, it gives CASSRWTSAHNEQFF.

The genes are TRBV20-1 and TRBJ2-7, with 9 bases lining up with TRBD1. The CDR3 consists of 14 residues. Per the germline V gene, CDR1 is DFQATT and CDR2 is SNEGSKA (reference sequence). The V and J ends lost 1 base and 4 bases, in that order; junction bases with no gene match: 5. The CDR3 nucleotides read TGCAGTGCTAGAGCCGGGACAGGGCCTTACGAGCAGTACTTC. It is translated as CSARAGTGPYEQYF.

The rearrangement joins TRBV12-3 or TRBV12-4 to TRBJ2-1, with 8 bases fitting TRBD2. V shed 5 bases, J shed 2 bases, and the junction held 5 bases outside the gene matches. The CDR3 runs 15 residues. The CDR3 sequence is CASSPGTRTYNEQFF. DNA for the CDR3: TGTGCCAGCAGTCCCGGGACTAGGACCTACAATGAGCAGTTCTTC.

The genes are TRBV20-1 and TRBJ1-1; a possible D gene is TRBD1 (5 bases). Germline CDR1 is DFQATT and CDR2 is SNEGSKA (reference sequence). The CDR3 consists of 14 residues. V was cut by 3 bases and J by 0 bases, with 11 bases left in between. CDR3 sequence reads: CSASFGGLNTEAFF. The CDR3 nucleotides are TGCAGTGCTAGTTTCGGGGGATTGAACACTGAAGCTTTCTTT.

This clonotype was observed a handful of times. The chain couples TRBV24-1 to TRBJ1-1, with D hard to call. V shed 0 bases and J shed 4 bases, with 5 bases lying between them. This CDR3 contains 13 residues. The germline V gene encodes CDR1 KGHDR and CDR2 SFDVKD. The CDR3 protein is CATSDLRGTEAFF. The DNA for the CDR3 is TGTGCCACCAGTGATTTGCGGGGCACTGAAGCTTTCTTT.

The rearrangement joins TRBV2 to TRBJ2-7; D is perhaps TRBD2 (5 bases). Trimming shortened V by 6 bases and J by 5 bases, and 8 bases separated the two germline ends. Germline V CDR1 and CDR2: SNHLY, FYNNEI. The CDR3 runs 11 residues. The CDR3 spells CASRLGNEQYF. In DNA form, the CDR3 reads TGTGCCAGCAGACTAGGCAACGAGCAGTACTTC.

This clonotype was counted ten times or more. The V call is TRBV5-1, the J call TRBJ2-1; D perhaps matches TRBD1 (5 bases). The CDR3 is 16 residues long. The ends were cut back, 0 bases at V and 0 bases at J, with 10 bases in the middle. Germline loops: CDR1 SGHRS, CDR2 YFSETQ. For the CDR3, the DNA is TGCGCCAGCAGCTTGGTAGGGGCCAGCTCCTACAATGAGCAGTTCTTC. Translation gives CASSLVGASSYNEQFF.

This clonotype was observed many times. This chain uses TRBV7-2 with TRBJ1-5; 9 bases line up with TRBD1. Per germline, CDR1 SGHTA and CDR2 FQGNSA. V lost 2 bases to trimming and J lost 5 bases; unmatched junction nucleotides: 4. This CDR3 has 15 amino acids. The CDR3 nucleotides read TGTGCCAGCAGCTTACCGACAGGGGGATATCAGCCCCAGCATTTT. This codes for CASSLPTGGYQPQHF.

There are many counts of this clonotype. In DNA, the CDR3 is TGTGCCAGCAGTTTATCGGGCCTAGGACAGTTAAGCTACGAGCAGTACTTC. Protein sequence: CASSLSGLGQLSYEQYF. The chain employs TRBV27 and TRBJ2-7; tentative D call: TRBD1 (6 bases). V lost 0 bases and J lost 3, with 18 bases in between. CDR1 is MNHEY, CDR2 SMNVEV, per germline (reference sequence). The CDR3 sequence is 17 residues long.

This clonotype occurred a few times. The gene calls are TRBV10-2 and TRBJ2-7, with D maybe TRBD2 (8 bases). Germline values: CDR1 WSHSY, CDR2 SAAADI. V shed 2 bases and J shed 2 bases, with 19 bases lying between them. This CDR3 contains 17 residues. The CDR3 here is CASSEPRGLAGAYEQYV. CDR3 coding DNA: TGCGCCAGCAGTGAGCCAAGGGGGCTAGCGGGCGCCTACGAGCAGTACGTC.

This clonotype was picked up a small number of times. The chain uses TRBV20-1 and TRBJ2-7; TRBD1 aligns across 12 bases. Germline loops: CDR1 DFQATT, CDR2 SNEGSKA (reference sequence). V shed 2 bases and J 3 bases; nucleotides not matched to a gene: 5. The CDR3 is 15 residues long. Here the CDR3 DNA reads TGCAGTGCTAGAAGGGACAGGGGGCGCCTCTACGAGCAGTACTTC. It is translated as CSARRDRGRLYEQYF.

The CDR3 sequence is CASSYQTSGITDTQYF. The CDR3 coding sequence is TGTGCCAGCAGTTACCAGACTAGCGGGATCACAGATACGCAGTATTTT. This chain links TRBV2 with TRBJ2-3; 11 bases align to TRBD2. This CDR3 comprises 16 residues. The trim removed 5 bases at V and 2 bases at J, leaving 6 bases unmatched. Germline V gene data show CDR1 as SNHLY and CDR2 as FYNNEI.

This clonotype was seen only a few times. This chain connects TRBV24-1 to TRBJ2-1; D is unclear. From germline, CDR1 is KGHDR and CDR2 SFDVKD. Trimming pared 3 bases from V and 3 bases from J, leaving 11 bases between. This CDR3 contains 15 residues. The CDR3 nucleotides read TGTGCCACCAGTGATCCTAAGACCATCTACAATGAGCAGTTCTTC. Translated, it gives CATSDPKTIYNEQFF.

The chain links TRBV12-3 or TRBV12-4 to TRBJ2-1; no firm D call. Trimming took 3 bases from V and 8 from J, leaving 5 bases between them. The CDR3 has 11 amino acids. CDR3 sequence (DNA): TGTGCCAGCAGTTTCAGCGATGAGCAGTTCTTC. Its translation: CASSFSDEQFF.

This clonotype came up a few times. The CDR3 loop is CASSPTRDRGNTEAFF. DNA of the CDR3: TGTGCCAGCAGTCCAACCCGGGACAGGGGAAACACTGAAGCTTTCTTT. The genes are TRBV6-6 and TRBJ1-1, with 10 nucleotides matching TRBD1. The CDR3 is 16 residues long. Losses at the gene ends were 5 bases for V and 2 bases for J; bases not matched to a gene: 8. The germline V gene encodes CDR1 MNHNY and CDR2 SVGAGI (reference sequence).

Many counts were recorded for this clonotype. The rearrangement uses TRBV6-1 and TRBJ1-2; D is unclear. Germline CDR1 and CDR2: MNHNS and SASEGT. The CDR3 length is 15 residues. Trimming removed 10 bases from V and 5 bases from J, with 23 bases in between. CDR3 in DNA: TGTGCCACCAGCCCCAGTTTCCCGGCGATTTATGGCTACACCTTC. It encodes CATSPSFPAIYGYTF.

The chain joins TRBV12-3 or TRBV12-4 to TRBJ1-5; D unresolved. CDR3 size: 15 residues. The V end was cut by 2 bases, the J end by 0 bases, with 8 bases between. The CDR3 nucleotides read TGTGCCAGCAGTTTACGTGACGTTAGCAATCAGCCCCAGCATTTT. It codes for CASSLRDVSNQPQHF.

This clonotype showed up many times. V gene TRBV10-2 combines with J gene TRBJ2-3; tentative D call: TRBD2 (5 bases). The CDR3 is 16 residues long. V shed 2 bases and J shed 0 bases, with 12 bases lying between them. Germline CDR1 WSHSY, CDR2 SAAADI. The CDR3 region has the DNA TGCGCCAGCAGTGAGGGGCGGGTCTCTAGCACAGATACGCAGTATTTT. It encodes CASSEGRVSSTDTQYF.

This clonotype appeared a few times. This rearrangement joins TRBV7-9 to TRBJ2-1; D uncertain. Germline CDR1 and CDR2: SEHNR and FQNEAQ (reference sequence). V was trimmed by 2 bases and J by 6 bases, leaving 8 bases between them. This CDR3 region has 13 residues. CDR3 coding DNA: TGTGCCAGCAGCTTATCCCCCAGCAATGAGCAGTTCTTC. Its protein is CASSLSPSNEQFF. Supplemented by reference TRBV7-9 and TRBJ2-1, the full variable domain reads DTGVSQNPRHKITKRGQNVTFRCDPISEHNRLYWYRQTLGQGPEFLTYFQNEAQLEKSRLLSDRFSAERPKGSFSTLEIQRTEQGDSAMYLCASSLSPSNEQFFGPGTRLTVL.

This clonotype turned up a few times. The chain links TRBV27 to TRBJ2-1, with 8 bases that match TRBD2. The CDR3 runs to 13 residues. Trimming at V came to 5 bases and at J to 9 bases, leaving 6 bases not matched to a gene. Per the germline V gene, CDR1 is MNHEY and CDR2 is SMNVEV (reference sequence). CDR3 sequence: CASSPGGGSEQFF. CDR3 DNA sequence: TGTGCCAGCAGTCCCGGGGGGGGCAGTGAGCAGTTCTTC.

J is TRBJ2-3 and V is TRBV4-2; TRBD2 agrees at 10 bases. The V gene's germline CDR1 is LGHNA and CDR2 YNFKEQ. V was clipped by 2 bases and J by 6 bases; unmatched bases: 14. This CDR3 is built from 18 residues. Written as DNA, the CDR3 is TGTGCCAGCAGCCAAAGACCTAGCGGGAGTCCAGGGGGGGATACGCAGTATTTT. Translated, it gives CASSQRPSGSPGGDTQYF.

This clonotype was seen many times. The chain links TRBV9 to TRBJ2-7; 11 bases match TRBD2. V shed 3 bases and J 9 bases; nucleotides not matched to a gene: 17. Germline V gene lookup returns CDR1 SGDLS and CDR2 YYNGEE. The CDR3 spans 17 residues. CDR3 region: CASSGVPLAGGNSRQYF. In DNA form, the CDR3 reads TGTGCCAGCAGCGGGGTTCCGTTAGCGGGAGGGAACTCTCGGCAGTACTTC.

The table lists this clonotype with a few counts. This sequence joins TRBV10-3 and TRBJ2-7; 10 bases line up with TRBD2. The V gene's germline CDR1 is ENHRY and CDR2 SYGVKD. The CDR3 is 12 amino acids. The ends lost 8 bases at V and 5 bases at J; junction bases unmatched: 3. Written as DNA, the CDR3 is TGTGCCATCTCCCTAGCGGGGGACGAGCAGTACTTC. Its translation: CAISLAGDEQYF.

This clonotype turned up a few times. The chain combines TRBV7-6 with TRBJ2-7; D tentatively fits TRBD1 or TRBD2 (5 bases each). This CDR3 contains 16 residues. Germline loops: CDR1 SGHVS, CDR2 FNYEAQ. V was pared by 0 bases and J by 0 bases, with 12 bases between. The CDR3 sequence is CASSLAPKGSSYEQYF. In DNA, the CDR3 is TGTGCCAGCAGCTTAGCTCCGAAGGGGAGCTCCTACGAGCAGTACTTC. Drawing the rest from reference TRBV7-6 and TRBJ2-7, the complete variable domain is GAGVSQSPRYKVTKRGQDVALRCDPISGHVSLYWYRQALGQGPEFLTYFNYEAQQDKSGLPNDRFSAERPEGSISTLTIQRTEQRDSAMYRCASSLAPKGSSYEQYFGPGTRLTVT.

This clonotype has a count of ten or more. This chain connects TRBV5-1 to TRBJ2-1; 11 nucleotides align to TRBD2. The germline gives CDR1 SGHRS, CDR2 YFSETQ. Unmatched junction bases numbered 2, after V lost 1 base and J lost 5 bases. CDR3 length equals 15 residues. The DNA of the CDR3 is TGCGCCAGCAGCTTGATAGCGGGAGGGAACAATGAGCAGTTCTTC. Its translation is CASSLIAGGNNEQFF.